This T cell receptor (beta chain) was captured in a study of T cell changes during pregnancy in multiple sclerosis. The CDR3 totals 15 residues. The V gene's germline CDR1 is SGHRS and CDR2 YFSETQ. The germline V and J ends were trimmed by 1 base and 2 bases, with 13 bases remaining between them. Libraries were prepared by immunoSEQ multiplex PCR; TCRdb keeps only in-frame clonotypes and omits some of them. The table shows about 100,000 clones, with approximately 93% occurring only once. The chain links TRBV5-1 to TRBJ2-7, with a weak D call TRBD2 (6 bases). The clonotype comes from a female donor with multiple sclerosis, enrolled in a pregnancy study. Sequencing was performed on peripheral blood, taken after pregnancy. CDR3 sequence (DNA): TGCGCCAGCAGCTTGAGGCAGGGAGGCCCCTACGAGCAGTACTTC. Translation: CASSLRQGGPYEQYF.